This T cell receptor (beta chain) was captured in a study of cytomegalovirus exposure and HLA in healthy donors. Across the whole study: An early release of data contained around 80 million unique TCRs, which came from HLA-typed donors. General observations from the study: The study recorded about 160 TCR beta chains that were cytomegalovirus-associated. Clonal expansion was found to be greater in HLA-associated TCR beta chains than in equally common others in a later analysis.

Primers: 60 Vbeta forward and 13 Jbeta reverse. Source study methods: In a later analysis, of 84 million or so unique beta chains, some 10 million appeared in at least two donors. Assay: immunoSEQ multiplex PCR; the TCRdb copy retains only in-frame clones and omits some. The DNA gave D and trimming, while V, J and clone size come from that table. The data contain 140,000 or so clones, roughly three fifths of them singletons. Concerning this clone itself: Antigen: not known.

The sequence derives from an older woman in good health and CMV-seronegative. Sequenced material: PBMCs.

The CDR3 loop reads CASSGSGPANTGELFF. CDR3 nucleotide sequence: TGTGCCAGCAGCGGTAGCGGGCCCGCGAACACCGGGGAGCTGTTTTTT. The chain joins TRBV28 to TRBJ2-2; 7 nucleotides match TRBD2. Germline trimming cut 6 bases from V and 0 bases from J; bases unmatched to any gene: 7. The CDR3 is 16 amino acids. From germline, CDR1 is MDHEN and CDR2 SYDVKM.